This entry describes one T cell receptor (beta chain). This entry is derived from a study of blood T cell repertoires in COVID-19. Per the original data handling: The authors estimated nucleated cell counts from reference gene primer amplification. The assay was immunoSEQ multiplex PCR, and TCRdb's table has in-frame clones only and misses some. V and J calls and clone size come straight from that table; D and trimming were deduced from the DNA. This table has about 200,000 clones, approximately 89% appearing once. The CDR3 contains 15 residues. Per germline, CDR1 SGHDT and CDR2 YYEEEE. Trimming cost V 3 bases and J 1 base; bases outside gene matches: 3.

This chain joins TRBV5-6 and TRBJ2-3; 9 bases are a match to TRBD2. The sequencing sample was made of PBMCs or T cells enriched from blood (not recorded which). The source is a woman aged 40 to 50 with acute COVID-19. CDR3 sequence: CASSWTSAGTDTQYF. Written as DNA, the CDR3 is TGTGCCAGCAGCTGGACTAGCGCGGGCACAGATACGCAGTATTTT.